The 23 T cell receptor beta chains below come from one sample, sequenced in a study of T cells and Merkel cell carcinoma outcomes. Assay: immunoSEQ multiplex PCR; the TCRdb copy retains only in-frame clones and omits some. The profile shows about 19,000 clones, around 80% of them singletons. Material for sequencing was tumor tissue from Merkel cell carcinoma. The receptors stem from a human donor with Merkel cell carcinoma.

V usage is TRBV11-2 and J usage is TRBJ2-7; D is uncertain. The CDR3 covers 13 residues. Germline assignment: CDR1 SGHAT and CDR2 FQNNGV. V was pared by 1 base and J by 6 bases, with 10 bases between. Here the CDR3 DNA reads TGTGCCAGCAGCTTAGCCCCTGGCGGCGAGCAGTACTTC. Translating gives CASSLAPGGEQYF.

The chain has TRBV7-9 and TRBJ1-2; D is perhaps TRBD1 (5 bases). V was trimmed by 0 bases and J by 2 bases, leaving 13 bases between them. The V gene's germline CDR1 is SEHNR and CDR2 FQNEAQ (reference sequence). The length of the CDR3 is 16 residues. CDR3 DNA: TGTGCCAGCAGCTTAGCACCGTACAGGAAGAACTATGGCTACACCTTC. It encodes CASSLAPYRKNYGYTF.

The V gene is TRBV6-1, the J gene TRBJ1-2; D is possibly TRBD1 (5 bases). Trimming pared 8 bases from V and 7 bases from J, leaving 17 bases between. The CDR3 has 13 amino acids. CDR1 is MNHNS and CDR2 is SASEGT in the germline V gene. CDR3 DNA sequence: TGTGCCAGCGTGGGGCGAGAAGTTTTTGGCTACACCTTC. Protein product: CASVGREVFGYTF.

In its sample, this clone was seen a few times. The genes are TRBV18 and TRBJ2-1, with 7 positions matching TRBD1. The CDR3 loop spans 14 amino acids. V gave up 2 bases and J gave up 7 bases; unmatched junction bases: 5. CDR1 KGHSH and CDR2 LQKENI come from the germline V gene. CDR3 bases: TGTGCCAGCTCACCAGAGACAGGGAAAAATGAGCAGTTCTTC. Translation: CASSPETGKNEQFF.

The CDR3 is CASSLDRVRSVNTEAFF. In DNA form, the CDR3 reads TGTGCCAGCAGCTTGGACAGGGTAAGGTCGGTGAACACTGAAGCTTTCTTT. This chain uses TRBV5-4 with TRBJ1-1; perhaps TRBD1 as D (6 bases). Per the germline V gene, CDR1 is SGHNT and CDR2 is YYREEE (reference sequence). The CDR3 has 17 residues. The V end was cut by 0 bases, the J end by 0 bases, with 15 bases between.

In its sample, this clone was seen a few times. The chain couples TRBV19 to TRBJ1-1; D gene unclear. Germline values: CDR1 LNHDA, CDR2 SQIVND (reference sequence). Trimming removed 8 bases from V and 1 base from J, with 11 bases in between. The CDR3 contains 13 residues. The CDR3 bases are TGTGCCAGTTCCCCAGGCGGGAACACTGAAGCTTTCTTT. This gives the protein CASSPGGNTEAFF.

This clone was recorded once. The chain recombines TRBV27 with TRBJ1-5; possibly TRBD1 for D (5 bases). V dropped 0 bases and J dropped 0 bases, with 9 bases sitting between them. Germline V CDR1 and CDR2: MNHEY, SMNVEV (reference sequence). This CDR3 region has 16 residues. The CDR3 reads CASSLSTGGSNQPQHF. CDR3 DNA: TGTGCCAGCAGTTTATCGACGGGGGGTAGCAATCAGCCCCAGCATTTT.

This clone showed up just once. The chain joins TRBV6-5 to TRBJ1-2; the match to TRBD1 covers 9 bases. With V trimmed by 0 bases and J by 4 bases, 3 bases remained unmatched. Germline loops: CDR1 MNHEY, CDR2 SVGAGI. This CDR3 comprises 15 residues. DNA for the CDR3: TGTGCCAGCAGTTACTCGGGACAGGGCTCCTATGGCTACACCTTC. Translating it yields CASSYSGQGSYGYTF.

The genes are TRBV6-6 and TRBJ1-1; no clear D. Germline V gene lookup returns CDR1 MNHNY and CDR2 SVGAGI (reference sequence). The CDR3 loop spans 14 amino acids. Trimming shortened V by 0 bases and J by 1 base, and 6 bases separated the two germline ends. In DNA, the CDR3 is TGTGCCAGCAGTTACTCGGAAGGGAACACTGAAGCTTTCTTT. Amino acid sequence: CASSYSEGNTEAFF.

The chain recombines TRBV19 with TRBJ2-3; D is unresolved. Between the trimmed V and J ends, which lost 5 bases and 6 bases, there was a span of 6 bases. The germline gives CDR1 LNHDA, CDR2 SQIVND (reference sequence). This CDR3 spans 11 amino acids. In DNA form, the CDR3 reads TGTGCCAGTAGTTCGGCGGATACGCAGTATTTT. It translates to CASSSADTQYF.

Here the CDR3 reads CASSLTGGGQYF. CDR3 sequence (DNA): TGTGCCAGCAGCTTAACAGGGGGAGGGCAGTATTTT. The chain has TRBV11-3 and TRBJ2-3; 8 nucleotides align to TRBD1. Trimming removed 2 bases from V and 11 bases from J; junction bases left unmatched: 3. CDR3 length: 12 residues. Germline CDR1 SGHNT, CDR2 YENEEA.

The rearrangement joins TRBV29-1 to TRBJ1-3, with 7 bases lining up with TRBD1. Germline lookup yields CDR1 SQVTM and CDR2 ANQGSEA. This CDR3 contains 19 residues. With 7 bases clipped from V and 0 bases from J, the junction kept 21 bases outside the gene matches. The CDR3 DNA follows: TGCAGCGCCCAGCCCGGACAGGTAACTACCCCCAGCTCTGGAAACACCATATATTTT. Amino acids: CSAQPGQVTTPSSGNTIYF.

The chain joins TRBV13 to TRBJ2-1; TRBD2 aligns across 7 bases. The J segment lost 2 bases and the V segment lost 1 base, leaving 8 bases of the junction unmatched. This CDR3 comprises 17 residues. Germline loops: CDR1 PRHDT, CDR2 FYEKMQ (reference sequence). DNA of the CDR3: TGTGCCAGCAGCTTAGAGGTAGGGCTAGCGGCCTACAATGAGCAGTTCTTC. It is translated as CASSLEVGLAAYNEQFF.

The chain carries TRBV6-6 and TRBJ1-2; 8 bases align to TRBD1. V trimming: 6 bases; J trimming: 4 bases; junction bases outside the gene matches: 10. CDR3 length: 15 residues. CDR1 and CDR2 (germline): MNHNY, SVGAGI (reference sequence). Written as DNA, the CDR3 is TGTGCCAGCAGGGACAGGGTGTGGGTGGGCTATGGCTACACCTTC. Its protein is CASRDRVWVGYGYTF.

The V gene is TRBV27, the J gene TRBJ2-7; 10 bases are a match to TRBD1. Germline CDR1 and CDR2: MNHEY and SMNVEV (reference sequence). The CDR3 is 14 amino acids. With 6 bases clipped from V and 2 bases from J, the junction kept 4 bases outside the gene matches. Written as DNA, the CDR3 is TGTGCCAGCAGACTGGACAGGGGGACCTACGAGCAGTACTTC. Amino acid sequence: CASRLDRGTYEQYF.

This sequence joins TRBV7-2 and TRBJ2-3, with 9 bases identical to TRBD2. Germline lookup yields CDR1 SGHTA and CDR2 FQGNSA. This CDR3 spans 18 amino acids. V trimming: 4 bases; J trimming: 8 bases; junction bases outside the gene matches: 19. CDR3 coding DNA: TGTGCCAGCAGCTACCGTTCGGGGGGAGCGGGAGGCGAAGGTACGCAGTATTTT. Its protein is CASSYRSGGAGGEGTQYF.

The chain has TRBV5-1 and TRBJ2-5; D remains unclear. The CDR3 contains 15 residues. Germline CDR1 and CDR2: SGHRS and YFSETQ. V was cut by 0 bases and J by 2 bases, with 11 bases left in between. This CDR3 is CASSLELGFQETQYF. DNA of the CDR3: TGCGCCAGCAGCTTGGAATTAGGGTTTCAAGAGACCCAGTACTTC.

The V gene is TRBV7-9, the J gene TRBJ2-5; 8 nucleotides align to TRBD1. CDR1 and CDR2 (germline): SEHNR, FQNEAQ (reference sequence). V gave up 6 bases and J gave up 4 bases; unmatched junction bases: 10. The CDR3 totals 15 residues. CDR3 DNA sequence: TGTGCCAGCAGTTCGGACAGGGAGGCACGAGAGACCCAGTACTTC. Its protein is CASSSDREARETQYF. The variable domain in full, completed from reference TRBV7-9 and TRBJ2-5, reads DTGVSQNPRHKITKRGQNVTFRCDPISEHNRLYWYRQTLGQGPEFLTYFQNEAQLEKSRLLSDRFSAERPKGSFSTLEIQRTEQGDSAMYLCASSSDREARETQYFGPGTRLLVL.

The V call is TRBV6-4, the J call TRBJ1-5; D gene ambiguous. The V and J ends lost 5 bases and 0 bases respectively, with 8 bases between them. Per the germline V gene, CDR1 is MRHNA and CDR2 is SNTAGT. CDR3 length equals 14 residues. CDR3 nucleotide sequence: TGTGCCAGCAGTCCTTCTTATAGCAATCAGCCCCAGCATTTT. The encoded protein is CASSPSYSNQPQHF.

The rearrangement uses TRBV14 and TRBJ2-1; TRBD1 matches at 7 bases. The CDR3 totals 18 residues. The ends lost 1 base at V and 0 bases at J; junction bases unmatched: 9. CDR1 is SGHDN and CDR2 is FVKESK in the germline V gene. The CDR3 spells CASSQGIQGQSSYNEQFF. The DNA for the CDR3 is TGTGCCAGCAGCCAAGGGATACAGGGACAGAGCTCCTACAATGAGCAGTTCTTC. The whole variable domain, filled in from reference TRBV14 and TRBJ2-1, reads EAGVTQFPSHSVIEKGQTVTLRCDPISGHDNLYWYRRVMGKEIKFLLHFVKESKQDESGMPNNRFLAERTGGTYSTLKVQPAELEDSGVYFCASSQGIQGQSSYNEQFFGPGTRLTVL.

This chain links TRBV19 with TRBJ1-5; perhaps TRBD1 as D (6 bases). Trimming shortened V by 11 bases and J by 5 bases, and 13 bases separated the two germline ends. CDR1 is LNHDA and CDR2 is SQIVND in the germline V gene (reference sequence). The CDR3 runs to 12 residues. DNA of the CDR3: TGTGCCGGGGAACAGGGCTATCAGCCCCAGCATTTT. Encoded protein: CAGEQGYQPQHF.

The J gene is TRBJ2-7, the V gene TRBV7-8, with D hard to call. Germline V gene lookup returns CDR1 SGHVS and CDR2 FQNEAQ. Trimming removed 1 base at V and 3 bases at J, with 10 bases between. The CDR3 has 14 residues. CDR3 region: CASSLGPYFYEQYF. The CDR3 region has the DNA TGTGCCAGCAGCTTAGGTCCCTACTTCTACGAGCAGTACTTC.

This chain links TRBV7-3 with TRBJ1-3, with D tentatively TRBD1 (5 bases). The CDR3 is made up of 16 amino acids. Germline assignment: CDR1 SGHTA and CDR2 FQGTGA. V was shortened by 3 bases and J by 0 bases, with 12 bases between the two germline ends. The CDR3 DNA sequence: TGTGCCAGCAGCTTGGGACCGATGAACTCTGGAAACACCATATATTTT. Its translation is CASSLGPMNSGNTIYF.